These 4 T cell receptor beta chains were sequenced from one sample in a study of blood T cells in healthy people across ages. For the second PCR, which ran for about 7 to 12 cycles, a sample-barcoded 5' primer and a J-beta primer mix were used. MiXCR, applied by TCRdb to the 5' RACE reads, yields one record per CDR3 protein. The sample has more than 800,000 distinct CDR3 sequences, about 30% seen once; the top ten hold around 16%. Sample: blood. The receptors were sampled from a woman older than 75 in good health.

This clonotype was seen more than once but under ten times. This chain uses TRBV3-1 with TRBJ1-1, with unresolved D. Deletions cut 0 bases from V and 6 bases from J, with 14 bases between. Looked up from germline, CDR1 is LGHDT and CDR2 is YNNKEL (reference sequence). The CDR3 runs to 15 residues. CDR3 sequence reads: CASSQDGRWGAEAFF. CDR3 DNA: TGTGCCAGCAGCCAAGACGGCCGGTGGGGTGCTGAAGCTTTCTTT.

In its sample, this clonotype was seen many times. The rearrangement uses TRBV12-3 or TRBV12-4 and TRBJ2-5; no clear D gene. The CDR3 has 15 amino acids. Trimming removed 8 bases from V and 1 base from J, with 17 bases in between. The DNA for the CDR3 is TGTGCCAGCGCAAGACCCCTGGCAACCCAAGAGACCCAGTACTTC. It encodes CASARPLATQETQYF.

In nucleotides, the CDR3 is TGTGCCAGCAGTTACAGGGACAGGCGAGAAAAACTGTTTTTT. Amino acids: CASSYRDRREKLFF. The chain recombines TRBV6-6 with TRBJ1-4; 8 nucleotides match TRBD1. CDR1 and CDR2 from the germline V gene are MNHNY and SVGAGI (reference sequence). Unmatched junction bases numbered 4, after V lost 2 bases and J lost 8 bases. The CDR3 consists of 14 residues.

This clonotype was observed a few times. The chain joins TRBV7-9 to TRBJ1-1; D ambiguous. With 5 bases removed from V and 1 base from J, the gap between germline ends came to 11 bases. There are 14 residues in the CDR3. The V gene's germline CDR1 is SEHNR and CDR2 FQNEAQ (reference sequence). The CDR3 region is CASSPEAENTEAFF. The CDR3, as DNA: TGTGCCAGCAGCCCAGAGGCGGAGAACACTGAAGCTTTCTTT.